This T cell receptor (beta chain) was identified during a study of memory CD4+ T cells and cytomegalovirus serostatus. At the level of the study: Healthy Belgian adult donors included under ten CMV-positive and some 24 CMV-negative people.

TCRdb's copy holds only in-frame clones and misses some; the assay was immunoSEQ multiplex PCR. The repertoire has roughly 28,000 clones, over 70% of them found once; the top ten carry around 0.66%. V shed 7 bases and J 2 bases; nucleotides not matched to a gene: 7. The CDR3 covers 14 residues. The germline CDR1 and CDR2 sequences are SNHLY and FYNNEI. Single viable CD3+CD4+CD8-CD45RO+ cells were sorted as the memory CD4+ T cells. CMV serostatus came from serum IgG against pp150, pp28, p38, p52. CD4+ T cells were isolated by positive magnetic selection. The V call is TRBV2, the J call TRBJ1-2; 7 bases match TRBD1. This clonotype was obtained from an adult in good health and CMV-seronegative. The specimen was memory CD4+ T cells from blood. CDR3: CASTPGTENYGYTF. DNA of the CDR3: TGTGCCAGCACTCCCGGGACAGAGAACTATGGCTACACCTTC.